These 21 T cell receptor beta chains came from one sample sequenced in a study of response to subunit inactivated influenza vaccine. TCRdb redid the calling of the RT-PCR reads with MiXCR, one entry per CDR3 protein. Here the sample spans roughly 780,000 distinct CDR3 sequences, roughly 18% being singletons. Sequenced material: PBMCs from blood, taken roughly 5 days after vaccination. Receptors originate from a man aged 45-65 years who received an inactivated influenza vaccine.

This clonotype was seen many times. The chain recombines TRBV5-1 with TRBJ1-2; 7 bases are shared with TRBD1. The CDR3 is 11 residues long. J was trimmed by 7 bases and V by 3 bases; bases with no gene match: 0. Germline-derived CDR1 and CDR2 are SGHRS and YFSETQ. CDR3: CASSWDSGYTF. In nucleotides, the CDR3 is TGCGCCAGCAGCTGGGACAGTGGCTACACCTTC.

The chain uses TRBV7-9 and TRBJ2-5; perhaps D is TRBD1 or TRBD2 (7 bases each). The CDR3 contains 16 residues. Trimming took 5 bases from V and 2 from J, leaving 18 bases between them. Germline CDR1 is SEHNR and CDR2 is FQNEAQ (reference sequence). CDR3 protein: CASSPPSRGGQETQYF. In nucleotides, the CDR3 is TGTGCCAGCAGCCCTCCGAGCAGGGGGGGTCAAGAGACCCAGTACTTC.

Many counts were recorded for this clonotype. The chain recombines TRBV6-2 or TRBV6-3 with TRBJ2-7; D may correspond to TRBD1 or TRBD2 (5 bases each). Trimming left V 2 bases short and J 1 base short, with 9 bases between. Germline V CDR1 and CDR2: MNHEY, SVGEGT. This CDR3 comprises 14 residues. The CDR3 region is CASSYGGGSYEQYF. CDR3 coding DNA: TGTGCCAGCAGTTACGGTGGGGGTTCCTACGAGCAGTACTTC.

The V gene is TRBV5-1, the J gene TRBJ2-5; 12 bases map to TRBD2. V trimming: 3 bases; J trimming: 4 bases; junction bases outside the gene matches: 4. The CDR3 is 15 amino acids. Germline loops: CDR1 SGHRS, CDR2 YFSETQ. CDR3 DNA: TGCGCCAGCAGCTCCACTAGCGGGGGGCTAGAGACCCAGTACTTC. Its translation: CASSSTSGGLETQYF.

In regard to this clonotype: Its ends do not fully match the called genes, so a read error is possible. CDR3 DNA sequence: TGTGCCAGCATCTTAGTTTCTCTGATCAATCCGCTTCGGGCGGGCCACACTGAAGCTTTCTTT. Translation: CASILVSLINPLRAGHTEAFF. J is TRBJ1-1 and V is TRBV11-1, with D uncertain. Germline V gene lookup returns CDR1 SGHAT and CDR2 FQDESV (reference sequence). This CDR3 is 21 amino acids long.

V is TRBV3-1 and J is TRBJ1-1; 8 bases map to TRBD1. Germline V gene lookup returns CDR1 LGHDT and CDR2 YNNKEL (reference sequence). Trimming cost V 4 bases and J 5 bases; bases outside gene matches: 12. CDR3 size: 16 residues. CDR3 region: CASSPQSGTGRTEAFF. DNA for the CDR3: TGTGCCAGCAGCCCCCAAAGTGGGACAGGTCGAACTGAAGCTTTCTTT.

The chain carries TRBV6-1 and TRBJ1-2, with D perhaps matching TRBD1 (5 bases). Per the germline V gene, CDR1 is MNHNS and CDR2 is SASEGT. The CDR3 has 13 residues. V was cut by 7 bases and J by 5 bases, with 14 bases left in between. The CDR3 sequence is CASTQAGKYGYTF. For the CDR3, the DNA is TGTGCCAGCACACAGGCAGGGAAATATGGCTACACCTTC.

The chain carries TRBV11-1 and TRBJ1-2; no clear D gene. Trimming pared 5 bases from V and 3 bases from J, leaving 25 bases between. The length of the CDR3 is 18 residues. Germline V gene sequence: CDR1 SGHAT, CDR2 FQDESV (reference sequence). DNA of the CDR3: TGTGCCAGCAGCCTTGTAAGAGGTATTGTTTCGGTAGACTATGGCTACACCTTC. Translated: CASSLVRGIVSVDYGYTF.

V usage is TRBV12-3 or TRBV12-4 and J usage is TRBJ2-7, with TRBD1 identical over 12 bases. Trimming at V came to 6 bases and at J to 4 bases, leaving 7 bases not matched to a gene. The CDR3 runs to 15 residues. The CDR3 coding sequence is TGTGCCAGCAGCCACGGGACAGGGGGCGGGTACGAGCAGTACTTC. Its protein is CASSHGTGGGYEQYF.

The CDR3 DNA reads as TGTGCCAGCAGCTGGACTAGCGGGAAACACGAGCAGTACTTC. This translates into CASSWTSGKHEQYF. The rearrangement joins TRBV7-2 to TRBJ2-7; TRBD2 agrees at 12 bases. Germline V CDR1 and CDR2: SGHTA, FQGNSA. J lost 5 bases, V lost 4 bases, and 3 bases had no gene match. The CDR3 length is 14 residues.

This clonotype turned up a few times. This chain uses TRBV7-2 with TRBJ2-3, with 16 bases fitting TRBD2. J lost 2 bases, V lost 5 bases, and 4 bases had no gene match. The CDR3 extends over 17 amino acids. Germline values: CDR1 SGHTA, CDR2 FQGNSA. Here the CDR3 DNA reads TGTGCCAGCAGCCTCGGGACTAGCGGGGGGGCCACAGATACGCAGTATTTT. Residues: CASSLGTSGGATDTQYF.

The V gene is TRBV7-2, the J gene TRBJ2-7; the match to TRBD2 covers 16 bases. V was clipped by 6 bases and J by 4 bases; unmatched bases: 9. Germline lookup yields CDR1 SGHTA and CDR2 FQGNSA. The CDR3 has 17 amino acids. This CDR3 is CASSRPGLAGGIYEQYF. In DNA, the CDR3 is TGTGCCAGCAGTCGCCCGGGACTAGCGGGAGGGATATACGAGCAGTACTTC.

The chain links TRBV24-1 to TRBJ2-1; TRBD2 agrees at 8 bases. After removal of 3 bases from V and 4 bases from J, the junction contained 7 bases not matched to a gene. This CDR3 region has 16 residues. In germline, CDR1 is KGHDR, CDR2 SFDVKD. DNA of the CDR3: TGTGCCACCAGTGATCCCTGGCGGGAGGAATACAATGAGCAGTTCTTC. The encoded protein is CATSDPWREEYNEQFF.

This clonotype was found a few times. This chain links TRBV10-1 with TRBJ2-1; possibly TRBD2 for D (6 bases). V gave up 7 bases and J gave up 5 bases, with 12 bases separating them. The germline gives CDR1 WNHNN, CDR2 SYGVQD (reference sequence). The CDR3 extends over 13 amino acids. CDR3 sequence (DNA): TGCGCCAGCATCGGTTGGGGGGACAATGAGCAGTTCTTC. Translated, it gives CASIGWGDNEQFF.

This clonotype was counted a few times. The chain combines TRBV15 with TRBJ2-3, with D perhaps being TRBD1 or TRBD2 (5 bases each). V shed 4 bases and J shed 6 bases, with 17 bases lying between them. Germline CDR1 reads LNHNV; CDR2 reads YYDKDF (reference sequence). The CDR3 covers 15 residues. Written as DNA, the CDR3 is TGTGCCACCAGCACCTACGCGGGCTGGGGGGATACGCAGTATTTT. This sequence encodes CATSTYAGWGDTQYF.

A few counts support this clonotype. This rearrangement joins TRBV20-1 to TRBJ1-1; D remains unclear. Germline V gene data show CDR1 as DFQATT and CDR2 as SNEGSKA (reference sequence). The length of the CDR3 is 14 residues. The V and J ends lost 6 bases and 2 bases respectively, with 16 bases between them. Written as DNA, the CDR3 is TGCAGTGCCCTAGGTGGTGGAGGAAACACTGAAGCTTTCTTT. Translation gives CSALGGGGNTEAFF.

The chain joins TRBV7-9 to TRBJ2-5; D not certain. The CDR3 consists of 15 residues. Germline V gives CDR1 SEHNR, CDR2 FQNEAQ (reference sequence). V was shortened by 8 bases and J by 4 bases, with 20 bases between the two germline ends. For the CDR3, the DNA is TGTGCCAGCGTGCTGAGACCTCACGGTGGAGAGACCCAGTACTTC. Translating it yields CASVLRPHGGETQYF. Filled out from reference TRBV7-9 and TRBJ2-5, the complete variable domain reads DTGVSQNPRHKITKRGQNVTFRCDPISEHNRLYWYRQTLGQGPEFLTYFQNEAQLEKSRLLSDRFSAERPKGSFSTLEIQRTEQGDSAMYLCASVLRPHGGETQYFGPGTRLLVL.

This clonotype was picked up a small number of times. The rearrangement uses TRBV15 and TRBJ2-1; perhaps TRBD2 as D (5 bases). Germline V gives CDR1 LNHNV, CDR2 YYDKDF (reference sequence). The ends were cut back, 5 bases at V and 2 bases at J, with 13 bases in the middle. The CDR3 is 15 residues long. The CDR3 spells CATSPRTYTYNEQFF. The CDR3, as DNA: TGTGCCACCAGCCCGCGGACTTATACCTACAATGAGCAGTTCTTC.

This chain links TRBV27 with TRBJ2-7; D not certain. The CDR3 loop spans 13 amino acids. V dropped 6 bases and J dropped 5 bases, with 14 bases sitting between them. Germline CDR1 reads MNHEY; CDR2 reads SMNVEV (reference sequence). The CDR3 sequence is CASRTVGAHEQYF. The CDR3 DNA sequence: TGTGCCAGCAGGACCGTAGGAGCCCACGAGCAGTACTTC.

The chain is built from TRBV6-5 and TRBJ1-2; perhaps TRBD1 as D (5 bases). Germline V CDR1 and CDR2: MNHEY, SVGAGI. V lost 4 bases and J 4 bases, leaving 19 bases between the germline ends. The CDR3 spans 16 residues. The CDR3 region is CASSSKPNQGAYGYTF. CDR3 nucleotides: TGTGCCAGCAGTTCTAAGCCTAACCAGGGTGCCTATGGCTACACCTTC.

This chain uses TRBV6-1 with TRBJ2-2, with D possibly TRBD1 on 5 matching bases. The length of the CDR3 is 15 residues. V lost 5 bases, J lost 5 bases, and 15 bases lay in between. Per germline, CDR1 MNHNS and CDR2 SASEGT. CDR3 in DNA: TGTGCCAGCAGTCGCCAGGGATTTCTAACCGGGGAGCTGTTTTTT. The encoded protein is CASSRQGFLTGELFF.